The entry below describes one T cell receptor (beta chain). This specimen belongs to a study of control samples from healthy donors and cancer patients. Profiling relied on immunoSEQ multiplex PCR, and the TCRdb table lists in-frame clones only, not all of them. This table has tens of thousands of clones, approximately 96% appearing once. V gave up 4 bases and J gave up 1 base, with 10 bases separating them. Germline V gene data show CDR1 as SEHNR and CDR2 as FQNEAQ (reference sequence). The CDR3 consists of 14 residues. The sequence derives from a woman in her thirties in good health. Sequencing used blood. The chain joins TRBV7-9 to TRBJ1-2; weak D call: TRBD1 (5 bases). This chain's CDR3 is CASSSPGNNYGYTF. CDR3 bases: TGTGCCAGCAGCTCCCCAGGGAATAACTATGGCTACACCTTC.